These 24 T cell receptor beta chains share one sample of origin, sequenced in a study of early T cells in non-severe SARS-CoV-2 infection. MiXCR, applied by TCRdb to the 5' RACE reads, yields one record per CDR3 protein. The sample lists 36,000 or so distinct CDR3 sequences, 4.1% occurring once. The sequenced material came from whole blood. The source is an adult who was a healthcare worker with PCR-confirmed SARS-CoV-2 infection or an uninfected control (not recorded which).

This clonotype was observed at least ten times. This sequence joins TRBV5-8 and TRBJ1-5; tentative D call: TRBD1 (5 bases). V gave up 2 bases and J gave up 3 bases, with 9 bases separating them. Germline V gene data show CDR1 as SGHTS and CDR2 as YDEGEE. This CDR3 region has 14 residues. The CDR3 spells CASSFGDLNQPQHF. In DNA form, the CDR3 reads TGTGCCAGCAGCTTCGGGGACCTCAATCAGCCCCAGCATTTT.

This clonotype was seen ten or more times. V is TRBV27 and J is TRBJ1-1; TRBD1 matches 7 bases. V dropped 10 bases and J dropped 3; count of bases not matched to a gene: 14. Germline assignment: CDR1 MNHEY and CDR2 SMNVEV (reference sequence). The CDR3 contains 15 residues. The CDR3 is CATRRTAGQDTEAFF. CDR3 nucleotide sequence: TGTGCCACACGCCGGACGGCCGGACAGGACACTGAAGCTTTCTTT.

The gene calls are TRBV15 and TRBJ2-1; 13 bases are a match to TRBD2. Germline V gene lookup returns CDR1 LNHNV and CDR2 YYDKDF (reference sequence). There are 18 residues in the CDR3. With V trimmed by 3 bases and J by 7 bases, 12 bases remained unmatched. This CDR3 reads CATSREALLAGGPNEQFF. The DNA for the CDR3 is TGTGCCACCAGCAGGGAAGCCTTACTAGCGGGAGGGCCGAATGAGCAGTTCTTC.

This clonotype was found many times. The chain uses TRBV7-6 and TRBJ1-1; D unresolved. Trimming took off 4 bases at V and 2 bases at J, with 8 bases between the two ends. CDR1 is SGHVS, CDR2 FNYEAQ, per germline. This CDR3 comprises 13 residues. CDR3 coding DNA: TGTGCCAGCAGCTCAAAGACTAACACTGAAGCTTTCTTT. Its translation: CASSSKTNTEAFF.

This clonotype was seen repeatedly, ten times or more. The chain combines TRBV5-1 with TRBJ2-1, with 14 bases that match TRBD2. The V and J ends lost 2 bases and 7 bases, in that order; junction bases with no gene match: 2. CDR1 and CDR2 (germline): SGHRS, YFSETQ. The CDR3 totals 15 residues. The DNA of the CDR3 is TGCGCCAGCAGCTTCTGGACTAGCGGGGGGAATGAGCAGTTCTTC. Protein sequence: CASSFWTSGGNEQFF.

This clonotype was observed a few times. The V and J genes are TRBV19 and TRBJ1-2; 7 nucleotides align to TRBD1. The CDR3 has 14 amino acids. Germline V CDR1 and CDR2: LNHDA, SQIVND (reference sequence). With 7 bases clipped from V and 6 bases from J, the junction kept 11 bases outside the gene matches. The CDR3 nucleotides are TGTGCCAGTACTCCGACAGGGATAGAAAATGGCTACACCTTC. Protein sequence: CASTPTGIENGYTF.

This clonotype was recorded at least ten times. The chain joins TRBV7-8 to TRBJ2-3; D call uncertain. V was pared by 4 bases and J by 6 bases, with 5 bases between. Germline CDR1 and CDR2: SGHVS and FQNEAQ. This CDR3 region has 11 residues. CDR3 nucleotides: TGTGCCAGCAGCTACATGGATACGCAGTATTTT. Encoded protein: CASSYMDTQYF.

There are many counts of this clonotype. The chain uses TRBV19 and TRBJ1-3; the D gene is possibly TRBD1 (5 bases). The germline CDR1 and CDR2 sequences are LNHDA and SQIVND (reference sequence). V lost 6 bases, J lost 0 bases, and 18 bases lay in between. The CDR3 has 17 amino acids. As DNA, the CDR3 is TGTGCCAGTAGCCCGCGGGGGGGTGACCCCTCTGGAAACACCATATATTTT. As protein: CASSPRGGDPSGNTIYF.

This clonotype showed up many times. The V call is TRBV19, the J call TRBJ1-1, with D uncertain. V was cut by 7 bases and J by 0 bases, with 9 bases left in between. CDR3 size: 13 residues. Germline V gene sequence: CDR1 LNHDA, CDR2 SQIVND (reference sequence). In DNA, the CDR3 is TGTGCCAGTATCGGCAGAATGAACACTGAAGCTTTCTTT. This translates into CASIGRMNTEAFF. The full variable domain, its missing parts supplied by reference TRBV19 and TRBJ1-1, is DGGITQSPKYLFRKEGQNVTLSCEQNLNHDAMYWYRQDPGQGLRLIYYSQIVNDFQKGDIAEGYSVSREKKESFPLTVTSAQKNPTAFYLCASIGRMNTEAFFGQGTRLTVV.

The sample holds many counts of this clonotype. The chain uses TRBV6-4 and TRBJ2-2; a possible D gene is TRBD1 (6 bases). V lost 3 bases to trimming and J lost 2 bases, with 16 bases between them. Germline CDR1 MRHNA, CDR2 SNTAGT. CDR3 length: 17 amino acids. This CDR3 is CASSEGSGRGNTGELFF. DNA for the CDR3: TGTGCCAGCAGTGAAGGAAGTGGCAGGGGCAACACCGGGGAGCTGTTTTTT.

This clonotype was detected only a few times. The chain joins TRBV7-3 to TRBJ2-2, with no clear D. The V gene's germline CDR1 is SGHTA and CDR2 FQGTGA. This CDR3 contains 15 residues. V was pared by 5 bases and J by 7 bases, with 17 bases between. Here the CDR3 reads CASSPNTGSVGELFF. Written as DNA, the CDR3 is TGTGCCAGCAGCCCTAACACCGGCTCTGTCGGGGAGCTGTTTTTT.

There are many counts of this clonotype. The chain joins TRBV5-1 to TRBJ1-2; D unclear. Germline-derived CDR1 and CDR2 are SGHRS and YFSETQ. V shed 5 bases and J shed 4 bases, with 18 bases lying between them. This CDR3 has 15 amino acids. The CDR3, as DNA: TGCGCCAGCAGGCATGACGAGGGAAGAACCTATGGCTACACCTTC. Translated, it gives CASRHDEGRTYGYTF.

This clonotype has only a few counts. The gene calls are TRBV5-1 and TRBJ1-4; no clear D. Trimming took off 4 bases at V and 4 bases at J, with 14 bases between the two ends. Germline-derived CDR1 and CDR2 are SGHRS and YFSETQ. This CDR3 is 15 amino acids long. The CDR3 loop reads CASSPGRSLNEKLFF. The CDR3 DNA follows: TGCGCCAGCAGCCCCGGGAGATCACTTAATGAAAAACTGTTTTTT.

In its sample, this clonotype was seen many times. The V call is TRBV7-2, the J call TRBJ1-6; the D gene is possibly TRBD1 (5 bases). The V and J ends lost 1 base and 10 bases respectively, with 14 bases between them. Germline V gene sequence: CDR1 SGHTA, CDR2 FQGNSA. The CDR3 is 15 residues long. The CDR3 DNA follows: TGTGCCAGCAGCTTAGGGTCAGGGCGAGAATCACCCCTCCACTTT. Translation: CASSLGSGRESPLHF.

This clonotype was seen repeatedly, ten times or more. J is TRBJ2-7 and V is TRBV5-1; D might be TRBD1 (5 bases). The CDR3 contains 12 residues. The germline V gene encodes CDR1 SGHRS and CDR2 YFSETQ. Trimming removed 4 bases from V and 6 bases from J, with 11 bases in between. CDR3: CASSLEGAEQYF. The CDR3 coding sequence is TGCGCCAGCAGCCTCGAAGGGGCCGAGCAGTACTTC.

This clonotype was seen at least ten times. CDR3 in amino acids: CASSLGGGITGELFF. As DNA, the CDR3 is TGTGCCAGCAGCTTAGGAGGGGGGATCACCGGGGAGCTGTTTTTT. The V gene is TRBV11-3, the J gene TRBJ2-2; D tentatively reads TRBD1 or TRBD2 (6 bases each). The CDR3 spans 15 residues. V was shortened by 1 base and J by 4 bases, with 10 bases between the two germline ends. The germline V gene encodes CDR1 SGHNT and CDR2 YENEEA. The whole variable domain, remainder taken from reference TRBV11-3 and TRBJ2-2, is EAGVVQSPRYKIIEKKQPVAFWCNPISGHNTLYWYLQNLGQGPELLIRYENEEAVDDSQLPKDRFSAERLKGVDSTLKIQPAELGDSAVYLCASSLGGGITGELFFGEGSRLTVL.

The table lists this clonotype with a few counts. The chain combines TRBV3-1 with TRBJ2-1; D ambiguous. CDR3 length: 14 amino acids. The V gene's germline CDR1 is LGHDT and CDR2 YNNKEL (reference sequence). Trimming took 4 bases from V and 0 from J, leaving 7 bases between them. CDR3 protein: CASSPEFSYNEQFF. CDR3 nucleotide sequence: TGTGCCAGCAGCCCGGAGTTCTCCTACAATGAGCAGTTCTTC.

There are many counts of this clonotype. The rearrangement uses TRBV12-3 or TRBV12-4 and TRBJ1-4, with 7 positions matching TRBD1. After removal of 6 bases from V and 6 bases from J, the junction contained 7 bases not matched to a gene. This CDR3 has 14 residues. DNA of the CDR3: TGTGCCAGCAGCCCCCCAGGGGGAGATGAAAAACTGTTTTTT. Protein product: CASSPPGGDEKLFF.

This clonotype was found many times. The chain recombines TRBV24-1 with TRBJ2-1, with 8 positions matching TRBD2. V trimming: 7 bases; J trimming: 2 bases; junction bases outside the gene matches: 3. The CDR3 contains 14 residues. CDR1 and CDR2 from the germline V gene are KGHDR and SFDVKD. CDR3 nucleotides: TGTGCCACCAGGAGCGGGGGCGCCTACAATGAGCAGTTCTTC. This encodes CATRSGGAYNEQFF.

This clonotype has a count of ten or more. This chain links TRBV29-1 with TRBJ2-2; D assignment may be TRBD1 or TRBD2 (6 bases each). The CDR3 extends over 15 amino acids. Germline assignment: CDR1 SQVTM and CDR2 ANQGSEA. V was shortened by 6 bases and J by 2 bases, with 16 bases between the two germline ends. This CDR3 is CSVLRGGLNTGELFF. The CDR3 region has the DNA TGCAGCGTGTTGAGAGGGGGGCTAAACACCGGGGAGCTGTTTTTT.

This clonotype showed up many times. The CDR3 loop reads CASRRGTGDQPQHF. Here the CDR3 DNA reads TGCGCCAGCAGGAGAGGGACAGGGGATCAGCCCCAGCATTTT. The gene calls are TRBV5-1 and TRBJ1-5; TRBD1 agrees at 10 bases. Trimming took 5 bases from V and 5 from J; bases not matched to a gene: 4. CDR1 and CDR2 (germline): SGHRS, YFSETQ. The CDR3 is 14 amino acids. Full variable domain (outside the CDR3, taken from reference TRBV5-1 and TRBJ1-5): KAGVTQTPRYLIKTRGQQVTLSCSPISGHRSVSWYQQTPGQGLQFLFEYFSETQRNKGNFPGRFSGRQFSNSRSEMNVSTLELGDSALYLCASRRGTGDQPQHFGDGTRLSIL.

This clonotype occurred many times. The chain uses TRBV3-1 and TRBJ2-3, with D unclear. Germline V gene sequence: CDR1 LGHDT, CDR2 YNNKEL (reference sequence). V was cut by 2 bases and J by 1 base, with 10 bases left in between. The CDR3 extends over 15 amino acids. The CDR3 DNA sequence: TGTGCCAGCAGCCAAAGGACGGACGGCACAGATACGCAGTATTTT. This codes for CASSQRTDGTDTQYF.

Ten or more counts support this clonotype. V and J are TRBV7-9 and TRBJ1-2; D may be TRBD1 (5 bases). V lost 4 bases, J lost 0 bases, and 18 bases lay in between. The length of the CDR3 is 17 residues. CDR1 and CDR2 (germline): SEHNR, FQNEAQ (reference sequence). CDR3: CASSSGQGLGANYGYTF. CDR3 DNA: TGTGCCAGCAGCTCCGGACAAGGCCTAGGGGCTAACTATGGCTACACCTTC.

This clonotype appeared many times. This rearrangement joins TRBV12-5 to TRBJ1-1, with unresolved D. CDR3 length equals 15 residues. Trimming cost V 6 bases and J 4 bases, with 18 bases left between them. Germline V CDR1 and CDR2: LGHNT, FRNRAP. In DNA form, the CDR3 reads TGTGCTAGTGGCCCTCGTATACCCTTGGGCACTGAAGCTTTCTTT. This sequence encodes CASGPRIPLGTEAFF.